The 31 T cell receptor beta chains in this list originate from one sample, sequenced in a study of CD8+ T cells in alopecia areata. RNA, once extracted, was reverse transcribed into cDNA for use as the sequencing template. Generated by immunoSEQ multiplex PCR, the TCRdb table keeps only in-frame clones and is missing some. Altogether 150,000 to 200,000 clones are present, around 63% being singletons, with the ten largest covering about 1.5%. The source material was CD4+ T cells sorted from blood, sampled at week 0. Source of these receptors: a human donor with alopecia areata.

Points on this clone: In the same sample, other DNA sequences code for this CDR3. This chain connects TRBV10-3 to TRBJ2-5; D is unclear. The CDR3 has 13 residues. The germline V and J ends were trimmed by 0 bases and 3 bases, with 5 bases remaining between them. Germline V gives CDR1 ENHRY, CDR2 SYGVKD. The DNA of the CDR3 is TGTGCCATCAGTGAGTCGAGTAAAGAGACCCAGTACTTC. Translated, it gives CAISESSKETQYF.

This clone occurred a few times. The V call is TRBV29-1, the J call TRBJ1-1, with D possibly TRBD1 on 5 matching bases. CDR1 and CDR2 (germline): SQVTM, ANQGSEA. The CDR3 contains 16 residues. V was pared by 2 bases and J by 1 base, with 17 bases between. This CDR3 reads CSVEPQARRWNTEAFF. DNA of the CDR3: TGCAGCGTTGAACCACAGGCGCGGAGATGGAACACTGAAGCTTTCTTT.

A word on this clone: Mismatch with germline at one junction end may stem from a read error. The chain has TRBV7-2 and TRBJ1-1; TRBD1 matches 9 bases. CDR1 is SGHTA, CDR2 FQGNSA, per germline. This CDR3 is 13 amino acids long. The CDR3 region has the DNA TGTGCCAGCAGCCCCTGGACAGGGGAGGATATTACGTTT. Its protein is CASSPWTGEDITF.

Only a few counts were recorded for this clone. This sequence joins TRBV10-3 and TRBJ2-7; D call uncertain. V dropped 4 bases and J dropped 6 bases, with 16 bases sitting between them. Germline loops: CDR1 ENHRY, CDR2 SYGVKD. This CDR3 region has 14 residues. This CDR3 is CAISVRPSESEQYF. The CDR3 DNA reads TGTGCCATCAGTGTGCGACCGTCGGAGTCCGAGCAGTACTTC.

This chain links TRBV29-1 with TRBJ2-6; 8 bases line up with TRBD1. The CDR3 contains 15 residues. Germline V gene data show CDR1 as SQVTM and CDR2 as ANQGSEA. Losses at the gene ends were 5 bases for V and 4 bases for J; bases not matched to a gene: 7. Written as DNA, the CDR3 is TGCAGCGTTACTAGGACAGGGTCAGGGGCCAACGTCCTGACTTTC. This codes for CSVTRTGSGANVLTF.

In regard to this clone: Relative to the germline gene, one junction end is altered; a read error may explain this. J is TRBJ1-1 and V is TRBV7-2; no firm D call. CDR1 SGHTA and CDR2 FQGNSA come from the germline V gene. The CDR3 loop spans 14 amino acids. The CDR3 DNA is TGTGCCAGCAGCTTAGTTCGGTATAACACCGAAGCTTTCTTT. Residues: CASSLVRYNTEAFF.

The genes are TRBV7-8 and TRBJ2-7, with a tentative D call TRBD1 (6 bases). CDR1 SGHVS and CDR2 FQNEAQ come from the germline V gene. The length of the CDR3 is 16 residues. V was trimmed by 5 bases and J by 1 base, leaving 18 bases between them. CDR3 in amino acids: CASSPNFRDTSYEQYF. The CDR3 DNA sequence: TGTGCCAGCAGCCCGAATTTCCGGGACACTTCCTACGAGCAGTACTTC.

V and J are TRBV5-6 and TRBJ1-5; no clear D gene. CDR1 and CDR2 (germline): SGHDT, YYEEEE. The ends were cut back, 1 base at V and 10 bases at J, with 18 bases in the middle. This CDR3 contains 15 residues. The CDR3 here is CASSLKAGGIDPQHF. CDR3 DNA sequence: TGTGCCAGCAGCTTGAAGGCAGGAGGTATCGATCCCCAGCATTTT.

This clone has more than one count but fewer than ten. J is TRBJ2-3 and V is TRBV4-2; 14 nucleotides line up with TRBD2. V was pared by 0 bases and J by 6 bases, with 5 bases of the junction left unmatched. The CDR3 loop spans 17 amino acids. The V gene's germline CDR1 is LGHNA and CDR2 YNFKEQ. The CDR3 DNA follows: TGTGCCAGCAGCCAAGAGACTAGCGGGGGGGCTCGGGATACGCAGTATTTT. This translates into CASSQETSGGARDTQYF.

The chain combines TRBV14 with TRBJ2-3; D tentatively fits TRBD1 or TRBD2 (5 bases each). Trimming shortened V by 0 bases and J by 3 bases, and 31 bases separated the two germline ends. Germline V gene data show CDR1 as SGHDN and CDR2 as FVKESK. The CDR3 spans 22 residues. The CDR3 reads CASSQERSDHRYHSRGTDTQYF. The CDR3 DNA follows: TGTGCCAGCAGCCAAGAAAGATCGGACCACCGCTACCATTCGAGGGGTACAGATACGCAGTATTTT.

The CDR3 loop is CASSHQSYNSPLHF. CDR3 coding DNA: TGTGCCAGCAGCCACCAAAGTTATAATTCACCCCTCCACTTT. J is TRBJ1-6 and V is TRBV14, with D unresolved. The V gene's germline CDR1 is SGHDN and CDR2 FVKESK. This CDR3 has 14 residues. The V and J ends lost 3 bases and 4 bases respectively, with 7 bases between them.

The chain combines TRBV6-6 with TRBJ1-5; unclear D gene. Germline V gene data show CDR1 as MNHNY and CDR2 as SVGAGI (reference sequence). The CDR3 is 14 residues long. Trimming stripped 2 bases from V and 6 bases from J, with 11 bases between. CDR3 sequence reads: CASSYRRFGQPQHF. The CDR3 DNA reads as TGTGCCAGCAGTTACAGGCGTTTCGGTCAGCCCCAGCATTTT.

The chain is built from TRBV7-2 and TRBJ2-2; D ambiguous. V gave up 5 bases and J gave up 0 bases, with 4 bases separating them. The CDR3 is 13 residues long. Germline V gene data show CDR1 as SGHTA and CDR2 as FQGNSA. CDR3: CASSLTNTGELFF. As DNA, the CDR3 is TGTGCCAGCAGCCTGACGAACACCGGGGAGCTGTTTTTT.

CDR3: CASSFFRTRGHEQYF. The CDR3, as DNA: TGTGCCAGCAGCTTTTTTCGGACAAGGGGCCACGAGCAGTACTTC. J is TRBJ2-7 and V is TRBV5-4; D is possibly TRBD1 (5 bases). This CDR3 contains 15 residues. Germline assignment: CDR1 SGHNT and CDR2 YYREEE (reference sequence). The V and J ends lost 2 bases and 5 bases respectively, with 17 bases between them.

This chain uses TRBV2 with TRBJ2-3; 13 nucleotides match TRBD2. The germline V gene encodes CDR1 SNHLY and CDR2 FYNNEI. The CDR3 totals 15 residues. With 6 bases clipped from V and 4 bases from J, the junction kept 4 bases outside the gene matches. The CDR3 here is CASRRGTSGADTQYF. DNA of the CDR3: TGTGCCAGCAGAAGGGGGACTAGCGGGGCAGATACGCAGTATTTT.

The rearrangement joins TRBV6-5 to TRBJ2-7, with D maybe TRBD1 (5 bases). The CDR3 is 15 amino acids. Trimming pared 0 bases from V and 0 bases from J, leaving 9 bases between. Germline CDR1 is MNHEY and CDR2 is SVGAGI. The CDR3 DNA follows: TGTGCCAGCAGTTACTCGATTCAGGGCTCCTACGAGCAGTACTTC. This encodes CASSYSIQGSYEQYF.

On this clone: Germline is not matched at one junction end, which may reflect a read error. V is TRBV15 and J is TRBJ2-3; 9 positions agree with TRBD2. This CDR3 region has 13 residues. CDR1 is LNHNV, CDR2 YYDKDF, per germline (reference sequence). The CDR3, as DNA: TGTGCCACCAGGAGAGCGGGGGGTGCTACGCAGTATTTT. Protein product: CATRRAGGATQYF. The full variable domain, with the rest looked up from reference TRBV15 and TRBJ2-3, is DAMVIQNPRYQVTQFGKPVTLSCSQTLNHNVMYWYQQKSSQAPKLLFHYYDKDFNNEADTPDNFQSRRPNTSFCFLDIRSPGLGDTAMYLCATRRAGGATQYFGPGTRLTVL.

The genes are TRBV5-4 and TRBJ2-1, with 7 bases identical to TRBD1. V gave up 2 bases and J gave up 9 bases; unmatched junction bases: 11. Germline V lookup: CDR1 SGHNT, CDR2 YYREEE (reference sequence). CDR3 length: 15 amino acids. The DNA for the CDR3 is TGTGCCAGCAGCTTTAGGACGGACAGGTCGCGTGAGCAGTTCTTC. Its protein is CASSFRTDRSREQFF.

This chain's CDR3 is CSVVRWDRVPQGTGELFF. The CDR3 DNA follows: TGCAGCGTTGTCCGTTGGGACAGGGTCCCTCAGGGCACCGGGGAGCTGTTTTTT. The V call is TRBV29-1, the J call TRBJ2-2, with 9 nucleotides matching TRBD1. V shed 4 bases, J shed 4 bases, and the junction held 16 bases outside the gene matches. This CDR3 has 18 amino acids. Germline V gives CDR1 SQVTM, CDR2 ANQGSEA.

As DNA, the CDR3 is TGCGCCAGCAGCTTGGACGGACTGAACACTGAAGCTTTCTTT. This sequence encodes CASSLDGLNTEAFF. The V gene is TRBV5-1, the J gene TRBJ1-1; no clear D. Trimming took off 0 bases at V and 0 bases at J, with 6 bases between the two ends. This CDR3 region has 14 residues. CDR1 is SGHRS and CDR2 is YFSETQ in the germline V gene.

This rearrangement joins TRBV15 to TRBJ2-1, with TRBD2 matching 9 bases. Trimming at V came to 8 bases and at J to 2 bases, leaving 7 bases not matched to a gene. The germline V gene encodes CDR1 LNHNV and CDR2 YYDKDF (reference sequence). CDR3 size: 15 residues. Here the CDR3 reads CATRTRGGAYNEQFF. CDR3 nucleotide sequence: TGTGCCACCCGGACTCGCGGGGGGGCCTACAATGAGCAGTTCTTC.

The chain has TRBV4-3 and TRBJ2-6; D is unresolved. The germline gives CDR1 LGHNA, CDR2 YSLEER. The CDR3 totals 15 residues. V was pared by 1 base and J by 0 bases, with 4 bases between. The CDR3 nucleotides are TGCGCCAGCAGCCAAGGGAGCTCTGGGGCCAACGTCCTGACTTTC. Residues: CASSQGSSGANVLTF.

This clone came up a few times. This sample includes further DNA sequences coding for the same CDR3. J is TRBJ1-5 and V is TRBV30, with D perhaps matching TRBD1 (5 bases). This CDR3 has 13 amino acids. V gave up 8 bases and J gave up 3 bases, with 14 bases separating them. Germline V CDR1 and CDR2: GTSNPN, SVGIG (reference sequence). CDR3 DNA sequence: TGTGCCGGGGCGGGGGGGGACAATCAGCCCCAGCATTTT. Translated: CAGAGGDNQPQHF.

This chain joins TRBV29-1 and TRBJ1-2; D not resolved. Germline V lookup: CDR1 SQVTM, CDR2 ANQGSEA. With 4 bases removed from V and 2 bases from J, the gap between germline ends came to 11 bases. CDR3 size: 13 residues. CDR3 bases: TGCAGCGTTGCAAGGGATAAGAACTATGGCTACACCTTC. Translated, it gives CSVARDKNYGYTF.

The V gene is TRBV6-6, the J gene TRBJ2-3, with TRBD2 matching over 7 bases. The CDR3 consists of 11 residues. After removal of 11 bases from V and 8 bases from J, the junction contained 7 bases not matched to a gene. Germline loops: CDR1 MNHNY, CDR2 SVGAGI (reference sequence). The CDR3 DNA reads as TGTGCCGCCCGAGGGGAGGGTACGCAGTATTTT. It codes for CAARGEGTQYF.

The rearrangement links TRBV9 to TRBJ1-2, with D possibly TRBD1 on 5 matching bases. The length of the CDR3 is 13 residues. CDR1 is SGDLS and CDR2 is YYNGEE in the germline V gene. V lost 2 bases and J lost 4, with 9 bases in between. The CDR3 coding sequence is TGTGCCAGCAGCGTTGACAGTGGCTATGGCTACACCTTC. Protein sequence: CASSVDSGYGYTF.

The count of this clone is one. The chain carries TRBV5-1 and TRBJ1-1, with TRBD1 identical over 8 bases. After removal of 0 bases from V and 8 bases from J, the junction contained 3 bases not matched to a gene. There are 13 residues in the CDR3. Germline V gives CDR1 SGHRS, CDR2 YFSETQ. The CDR3 bases are TGCGCCAGCAGCTTGGCCAGGGACAGGGAAGCTTTCTTT. It yields the protein CASSLARDREAFF.

V is TRBV30 and J is TRBJ1-5; 7 positions agree with TRBD1. CDR1 and CDR2 from the germline V gene are GTSNPN and SVGIG (reference sequence). The CDR3 contains 14 residues. Trimming at V came to 1 base and at J to 6 bases, leaving 6 bases not matched to a gene. CDR3 amino acids: CAWSGSGGIQPQHF. The CDR3 nucleotides are TGTGCCTGGAGTGGGTCAGGGGGAATTCAGCCCCAGCATTTT.

This clone occurred a few times. The chain recombines TRBV7-2 with TRBJ1-1; no definite D call. The CDR3 spans 16 residues. Germline V lookup: CDR1 SGHTA, CDR2 FQGNSA. V was clipped by 4 bases and J by 1 base, with 16 bases between them. CDR3 in DNA: TGTGCCAGCAGCTCTGCAGGTCTTGGCCCGAACACTGAAGCTTTCTTT. It yields the protein CASSSAGLGPNTEAFF.

The chain employs TRBV5-6 and TRBJ1-2; D is uncertain. The CDR3 extends over 16 amino acids. Trimming stripped 1 base from V and 2 bases from J, with 15 bases between. Germline V gene data show CDR1 as SGHDT and CDR2 as YYEEEE. For the CDR3, the DNA is TGTGCCAGCAGCTTGTGGTGGCGCAGTACCAACTATGGCTACACCTTC. This codes for CASSLWWRSTNYGYTF.

This sequence joins TRBV30 and TRBJ1-1; D is uncertain. Trimming took 4 bases from V and 0 from J, leaving 12 bases between them. The CDR3 loop spans 14 amino acids. Per the germline V gene, CDR1 is GTSNPN and CDR2 is SVGIG (reference sequence). The CDR3 DNA follows: TGTGCCTGGAAAGGGTCGCCCGTGAACACTGAAGCTTTCTTT. Amino acids: CAWKGSPVNTEAFF. Full variable domain (outside the CDR3, taken from reference TRBV30 and TRBJ1-1): SQTIHQWPATLVQPVGSPLSLECTVEGTSNPNLYWYRQAAGRGLQLLFYSVGIGQISSEVPQNLSASRPQDRQFILSSKKLLLSDSGFYLCAWKGSPVNTEAFFGQGTRLTVV.